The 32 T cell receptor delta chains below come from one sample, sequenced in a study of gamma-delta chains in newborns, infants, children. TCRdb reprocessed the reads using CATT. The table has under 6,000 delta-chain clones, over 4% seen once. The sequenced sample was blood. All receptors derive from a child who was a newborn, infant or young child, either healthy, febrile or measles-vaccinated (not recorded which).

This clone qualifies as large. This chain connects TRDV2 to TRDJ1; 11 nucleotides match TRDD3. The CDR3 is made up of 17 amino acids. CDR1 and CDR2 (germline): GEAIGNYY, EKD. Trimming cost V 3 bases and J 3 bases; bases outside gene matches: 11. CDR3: CACDEILGDMIPDKLIF. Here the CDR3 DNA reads TGTGCCTGTGACGAAATACTGGGGGATATGATTCCCGATAAACTCATCTTT.

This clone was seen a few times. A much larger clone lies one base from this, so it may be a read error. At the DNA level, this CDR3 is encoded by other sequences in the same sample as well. The CDR3 nucleotides read TGCGCCTGTGACTTACTGGGGACTGACACCGATAAACTCATCTTT. Its translation: CACDLLGTDTDKLIF. The chain employs TRDV2 and TRDJ1; 7 nucleotides align to TRDD3. Germline V lookup: CDR1 GEAIGNYY, CDR2 EKD. This CDR3 has 15 amino acids.

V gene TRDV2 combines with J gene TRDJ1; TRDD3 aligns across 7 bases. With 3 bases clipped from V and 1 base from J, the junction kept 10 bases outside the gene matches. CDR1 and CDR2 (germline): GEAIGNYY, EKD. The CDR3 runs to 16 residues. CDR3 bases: TGTGCCTGTGACCCCCTCGGGGGGATCGCCACCGATAAACTCATCTTT. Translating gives CACDPLGGIATDKLIF.

CDR3 sequence reads: CALGDPLPLGTDKLIF. CDR3 nucleotides: TGTGCTCTTGGGGACCCACTCCCCCTAGGCACCGATAAACTCATCTTT. The chain is built from TRDV1 and TRDJ1; no clear D. This CDR3 is built from 16 residues. From germline, CDR1 is TSWWSYY and CDR2 QGS. The V and J ends lost 3 bases and 1 base respectively, with 15 bases between them.

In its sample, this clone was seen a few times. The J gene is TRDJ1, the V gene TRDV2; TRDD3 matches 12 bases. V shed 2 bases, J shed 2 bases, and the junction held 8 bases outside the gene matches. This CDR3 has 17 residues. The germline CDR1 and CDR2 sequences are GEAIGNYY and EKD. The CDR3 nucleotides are TGTGCCTGTGACATACTACTGGGGGATACCTCGACCGATAAACTCATCTTT. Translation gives CACDILLGDTSTDKLIF.

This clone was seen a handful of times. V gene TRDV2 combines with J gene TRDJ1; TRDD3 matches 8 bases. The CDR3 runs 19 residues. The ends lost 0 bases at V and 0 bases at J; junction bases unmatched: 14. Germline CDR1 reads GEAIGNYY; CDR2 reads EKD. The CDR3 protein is CACDTVSGGGDTYTDKLIF. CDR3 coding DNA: TGTGCCTGTGACACCGTGTCTGGGGGCGGGGATACTTACACCGATAAACTCATCTTT.

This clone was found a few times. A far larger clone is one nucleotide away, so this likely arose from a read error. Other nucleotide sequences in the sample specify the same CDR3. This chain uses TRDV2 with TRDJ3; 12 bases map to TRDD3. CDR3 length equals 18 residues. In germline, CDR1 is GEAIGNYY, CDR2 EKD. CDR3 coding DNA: TGTGCCTGTGACAATACTGGGGGATACTCCTGGGACACACGACAGATGTTTTTC. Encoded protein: CACDNTGGYSWDTRQMFF.

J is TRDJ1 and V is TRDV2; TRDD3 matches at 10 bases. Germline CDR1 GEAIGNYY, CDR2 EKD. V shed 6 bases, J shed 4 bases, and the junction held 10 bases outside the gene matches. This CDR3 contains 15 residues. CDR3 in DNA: TGTGCCTGTAACCCACTGGGGGATTCGTACGATAAACTCATCTTT. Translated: CACNPLGDSYDKLIF.

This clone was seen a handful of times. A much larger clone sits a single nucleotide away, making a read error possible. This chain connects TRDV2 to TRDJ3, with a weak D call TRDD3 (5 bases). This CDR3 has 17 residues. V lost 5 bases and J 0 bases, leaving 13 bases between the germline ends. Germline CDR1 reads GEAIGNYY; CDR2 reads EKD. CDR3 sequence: CACASTGFSWDTRQMFF. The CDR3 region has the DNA TGTGCCTGTGCCAGTACTGGATTCTCCTGGGACACCCGACAGATGTTTTTC.

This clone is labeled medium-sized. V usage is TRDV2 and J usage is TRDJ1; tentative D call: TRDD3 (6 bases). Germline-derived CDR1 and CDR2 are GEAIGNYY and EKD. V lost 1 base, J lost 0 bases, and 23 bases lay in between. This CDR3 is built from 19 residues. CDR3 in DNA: TGTGCCTGTGACACACAGGGGCTGGGGACTCGAGAAAACACCGATAAACTCATCTTT. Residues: CACDTQGLGTRENTDKLIF.

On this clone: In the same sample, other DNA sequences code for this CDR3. CDR3 DNA: TGTGCCTGTGACACCCCTGGGCTGGGGGATGCCTCCTGGGACACCCGACAGATGTTTTTC. Residues: CACDTPGLGDASWDTRQMFF. The rearrangement joins TRDV2 to TRDJ3; TRDD3 matches at 9 bases. The V gene end was trimmed by 0 bases and the J gene end by 0 bases; junction bases not matched to a gene: 8. CDR1 and CDR2 from the germline V gene are GEAIGNYY and EKD. This CDR3 contains 20 residues.

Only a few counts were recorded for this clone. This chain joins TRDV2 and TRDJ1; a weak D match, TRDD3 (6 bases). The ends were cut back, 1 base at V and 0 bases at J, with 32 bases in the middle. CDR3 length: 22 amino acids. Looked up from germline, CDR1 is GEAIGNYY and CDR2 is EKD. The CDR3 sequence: CACDTLFPHVLGSKQYTDKLIF. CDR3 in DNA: TGTGCCTGTGACACACTGTTTCCGCACGTACTGGGATCCAAGCAGTACACCGATAAACTCATCTTT.

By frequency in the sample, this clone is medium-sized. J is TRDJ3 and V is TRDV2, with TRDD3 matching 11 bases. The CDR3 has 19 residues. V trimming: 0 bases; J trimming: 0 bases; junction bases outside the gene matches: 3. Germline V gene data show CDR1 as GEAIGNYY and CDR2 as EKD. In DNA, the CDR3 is TGTGCCTGTGACACCGTACTGGGGGATAACTCCTGGGACACCCGACAGATGTTTTTC. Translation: CACDTVLGDNSWDTRQMFF.

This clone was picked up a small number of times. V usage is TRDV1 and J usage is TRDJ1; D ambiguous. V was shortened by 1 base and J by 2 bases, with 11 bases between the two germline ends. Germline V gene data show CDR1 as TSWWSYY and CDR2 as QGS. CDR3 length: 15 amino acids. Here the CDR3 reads CALGEPQFSTDKLIF. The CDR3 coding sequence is TGTGCTCTTGGGGAACCGCAATTTTCGACCGATAAACTCATCTTT.

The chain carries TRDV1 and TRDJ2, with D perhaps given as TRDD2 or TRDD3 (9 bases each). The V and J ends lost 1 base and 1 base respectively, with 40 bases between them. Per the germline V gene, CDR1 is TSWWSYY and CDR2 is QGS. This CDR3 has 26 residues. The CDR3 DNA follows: TGTGCTCTTGGGGAACGTCCTTCCTACGTCCCCAAATCACTCTGGGGGATTGAAAGTTTGACAGCACAACTCTTCTTT. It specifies CALGERPSYVPKSLWGIESLTAQLFF.

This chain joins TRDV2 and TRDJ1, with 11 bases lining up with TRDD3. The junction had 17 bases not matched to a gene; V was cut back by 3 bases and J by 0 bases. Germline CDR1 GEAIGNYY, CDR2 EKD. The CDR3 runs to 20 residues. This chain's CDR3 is CACDAINGGYEIGYTDKLIF. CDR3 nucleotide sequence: TGTGCCTGTGACGCCATTAATGGGGGATACGAAATTGGTTACACCGATAAACTCATCTTT.

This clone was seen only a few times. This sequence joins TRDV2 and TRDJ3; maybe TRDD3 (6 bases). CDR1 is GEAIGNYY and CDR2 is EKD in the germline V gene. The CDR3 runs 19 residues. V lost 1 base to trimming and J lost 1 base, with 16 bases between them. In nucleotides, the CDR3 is TGTGCCTGTGACACTGGGGGGTTAAAGCCTTCCTGGGACACCCGACAGATGTTTTTC. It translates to CACDTGGLKPSWDTRQMFF.

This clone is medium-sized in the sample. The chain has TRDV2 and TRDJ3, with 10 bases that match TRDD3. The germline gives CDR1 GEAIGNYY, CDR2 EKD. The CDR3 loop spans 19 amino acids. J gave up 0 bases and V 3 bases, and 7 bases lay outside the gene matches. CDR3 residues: CACDLLGDEDSWDTRQMFF. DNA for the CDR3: TGTGCCTGTGACCTACTGGGGGATGAGGACTCCTGGGACACCCGACAGATGTTTTTC.

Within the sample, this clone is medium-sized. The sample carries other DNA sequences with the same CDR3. This CDR3 is CACDPIGIPTHVLGDRPTLHTDKLIF. CDR3 nucleotide sequence: TGTGCCTGTGACCCCATCGGGATTCCTACGCACGTACTGGGGGATCGTCCTACACTCCACACCGATAAACTCATCTTT. The chain carries TRDV2 and TRDJ1; 10 bases agree with TRDD3. The V segment lost 3 bases and the J segment 0 bases; nucleotides outside the gene matches: 36. Germline V gene lookup returns CDR1 GEAIGNYY and CDR2 EKD. CDR3 length: 26 residues.

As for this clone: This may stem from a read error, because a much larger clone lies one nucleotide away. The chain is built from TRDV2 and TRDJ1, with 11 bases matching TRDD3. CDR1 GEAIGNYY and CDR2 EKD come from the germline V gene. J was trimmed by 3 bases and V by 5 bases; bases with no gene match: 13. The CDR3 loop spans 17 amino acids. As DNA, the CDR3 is TGTGCCTGTGGCGAAATACTGGGGGATATGATTCCCGATAAACTCATCTTT. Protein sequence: CACGEILGDMIPDKLIF.

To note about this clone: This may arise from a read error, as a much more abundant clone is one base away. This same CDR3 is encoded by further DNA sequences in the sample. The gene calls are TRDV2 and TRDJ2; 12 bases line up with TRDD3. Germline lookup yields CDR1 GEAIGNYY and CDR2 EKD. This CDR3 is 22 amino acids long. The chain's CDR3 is CACDPLLGDTNGGSALTAQLFF. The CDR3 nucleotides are TGTGCCTGTGACCCATTACTGGGGGATACAAATGGTGGGTCAGCTTTGACAGCGCAACTCTTCTTT.

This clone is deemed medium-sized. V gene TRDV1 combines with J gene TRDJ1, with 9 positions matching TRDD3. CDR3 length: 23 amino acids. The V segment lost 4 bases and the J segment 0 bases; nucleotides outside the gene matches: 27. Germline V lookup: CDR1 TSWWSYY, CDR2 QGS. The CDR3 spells CALGGTSGVLGDRVCQYTDKLIF. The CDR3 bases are TGTGCTCTTGGGGGAACGTCGGGGGTACTGGGGGACCGCGTATGCCAGTACACCGATAAACTCATCTTT.

In DNA form, the CDR3 reads TGTGCCTGTGACACGGTGGGGATACCTACACCGTACACCGATAAACTCATCTTT. Translating gives CACDTVGIPTPYTDKLIF. The chain links TRDV2 to TRDJ1; 8 nucleotides line up with TRDD3. V dropped 1 base and J dropped 0; count of bases not matched to a gene: 12. Germline loops: CDR1 GEAIGNYY, CDR2 EKD. This CDR3 is 18 amino acids long.

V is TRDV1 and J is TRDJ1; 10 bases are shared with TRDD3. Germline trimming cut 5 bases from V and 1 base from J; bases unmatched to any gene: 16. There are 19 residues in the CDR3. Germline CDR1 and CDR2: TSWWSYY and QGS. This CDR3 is CALGSIPGGYERTTDKLIF. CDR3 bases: TGTGCTCTTGGGTCCATTCCAGGGGGATACGAAAGGACCACCGATAAACTCATCTTT.

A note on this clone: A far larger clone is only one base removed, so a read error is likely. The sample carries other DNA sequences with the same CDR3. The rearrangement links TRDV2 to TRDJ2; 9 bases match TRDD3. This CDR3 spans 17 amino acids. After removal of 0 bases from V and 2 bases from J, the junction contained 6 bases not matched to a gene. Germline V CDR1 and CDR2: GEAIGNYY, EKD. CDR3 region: CACDTVELGDLTAQLFF. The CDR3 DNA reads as TGTGCCTGTGACACCGTAGAACTGGGGGACTTGACAGCACAACTCTTCTTT.

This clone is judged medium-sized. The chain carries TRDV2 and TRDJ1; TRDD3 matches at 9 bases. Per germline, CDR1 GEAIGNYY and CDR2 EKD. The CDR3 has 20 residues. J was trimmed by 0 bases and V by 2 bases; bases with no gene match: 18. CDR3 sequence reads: CACDRRRELGDSSYTDKLIF. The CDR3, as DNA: TGTGCCTGTGACAGAAGGCGAGAACTGGGGGACTCCTCGTACACCGATAAACTCATCTTT.

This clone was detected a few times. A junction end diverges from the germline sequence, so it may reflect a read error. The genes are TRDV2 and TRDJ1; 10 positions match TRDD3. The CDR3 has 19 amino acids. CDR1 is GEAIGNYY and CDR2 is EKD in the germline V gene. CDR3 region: CACDTVRGGLGDATDKPIF. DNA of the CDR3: TGTGCCTGTGACACCGTTCGGGGTGGACTGGGGGATGCCACCGATAAACCCATCTTT.

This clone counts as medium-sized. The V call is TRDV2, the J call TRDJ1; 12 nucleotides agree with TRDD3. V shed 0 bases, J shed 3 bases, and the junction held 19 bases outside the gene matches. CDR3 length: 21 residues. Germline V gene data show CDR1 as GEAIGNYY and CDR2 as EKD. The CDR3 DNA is TGTGCCTGTGACACCCTAAGTACTGGGGGATACAAAGGCACAGACGCCGATAAACTCATCTTT. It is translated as CACDTLSTGGYKGTDADKLIF.

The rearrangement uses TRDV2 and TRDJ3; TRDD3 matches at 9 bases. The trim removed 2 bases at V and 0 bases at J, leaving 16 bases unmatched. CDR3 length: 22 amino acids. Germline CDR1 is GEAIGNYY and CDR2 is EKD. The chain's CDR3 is CACDSVLGDPSDSSWDTRQMFF. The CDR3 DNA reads TGTGCCTGTGACAGCGTACTGGGGGACCCTTCCGACAGCTCCTGGGACACCCGACAGATGTTTTTC.

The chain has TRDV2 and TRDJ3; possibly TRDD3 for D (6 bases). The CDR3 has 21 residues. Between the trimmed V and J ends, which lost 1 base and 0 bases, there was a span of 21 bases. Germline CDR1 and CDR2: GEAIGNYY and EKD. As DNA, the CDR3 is TGTGCCTGTGACACTCCCCCCCTCGGTGGGGGCAGCTCCTGGGACACCCGACAGATGTTTTTC. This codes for CACDTPPLGGGSSWDTRQMFF.

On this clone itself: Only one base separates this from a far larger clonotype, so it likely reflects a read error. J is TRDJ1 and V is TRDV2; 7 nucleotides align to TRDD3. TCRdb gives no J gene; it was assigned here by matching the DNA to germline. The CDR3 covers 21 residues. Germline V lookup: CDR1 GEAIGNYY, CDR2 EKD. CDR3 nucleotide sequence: TGTGCCCGTGACACCCTTCATTCGGGGGATTCCGATCAGGAGTACACCGATAAACTCATCTTT. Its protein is CARDTLHSGDSDQEYTDKLIF.

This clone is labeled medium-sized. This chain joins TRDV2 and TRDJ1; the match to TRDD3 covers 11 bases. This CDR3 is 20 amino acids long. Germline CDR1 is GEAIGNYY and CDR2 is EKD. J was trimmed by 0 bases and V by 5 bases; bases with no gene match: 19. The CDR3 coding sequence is TGTGCCTGTGTGGGACTGGGGGATAGTGGGGGCCTGCGCAACACCGATAAACTCATCTTT. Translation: CACVGLGDSGGLRNTDKLIF.